Following are 30 T cell receptor beta chains from one sample sequenced in a study of blood T cell repertoires in COVID-19. The method was immunoSEQ multiplex PCR; TCRdb's version includes in-frame clones alone and lacks a portion of them. The top ten hold more than 4% of the sample, which has tens of thousands of clones, about 82% seen once. Input material: peripheral blood. The receptors derive from a man aged 50 to 60 with active COVID-19.

V is TRBV5-6 and J is TRBJ1-2, with 8 nucleotides matching TRBD1. The CDR3 has 12 residues. From germline, CDR1 is SGHDT and CDR2 YYEEEE. V shed 4 bases and J 7 bases; nucleotides not matched to a gene: 3. CDR3 DNA sequence: TGTGCCAGCAGCCGGACAGGGCCTGGCTACACCTTC. It yields the protein CASSRTGPGYTF.

The CDR3: CASSYGRGETQYF. CDR3 DNA: TGTGCCAGCAGTTACGGGAGGGGGGAGACCCAGTACTTC. This chain joins TRBV6-2 or TRBV6-3 and TRBJ2-5; D possibly corresponds to TRBD2 (7 bases). CDR1 MNHEY and CDR2 SVGEGT come from the germline V gene. The CDR3 consists of 13 residues. V lost 2 bases and J 5 bases, leaving 9 bases between the germline ends.

On this clone: One end of the junction varies from germline; a read error may be responsible. The chain recombines TRBV6-1 with TRBJ2-7; 8 nucleotides line up with TRBD2. CDR1 MNHNS and CDR2 SASEGT come from the germline V gene. The CDR3 covers 16 residues. CDR3 in DNA: TGTGCCAGCAGTGCTATAACGGGACTAGGGTTCTACGGGCAGTACTTC. Its protein is CASSAITGLGFYGQYF.

V usage is TRBV6-5 and J usage is TRBJ1-1; D might be TRBD1 (6 bases). Trimming removed 0 bases from V and 0 bases from J, with 8 bases in between. Looked up from germline, CDR1 is MNHEY and CDR2 is SVGAGI. This CDR3 spans 15 amino acids. This chain's CDR3 is CASSYSSGVNTEAFF. The CDR3 DNA follows: TGTGCCAGCAGTTACTCGTCAGGGGTGAACACTGAAGCTTTCTTT.

The chain joins TRBV6-5 to TRBJ2-7; TRBD1 aligns across 10 bases. The CDR3 is made up of 14 amino acids. CDR1 and CDR2 (germline): MNHEY, SVGAGI. The ends lost 5 bases at V and 7 bases at J; junction bases unmatched: 8. CDR3 residues: CASSRGTGVGEQYF. In DNA form, the CDR3 reads TGTGCCAGCAGTCGAGGGACAGGGGTAGGGGAGCAGTACTTC.

The CDR3 loop reads CAVGIGLAGGYEQYF. In DNA, the CDR3 is TGTGCCGTGGGGATTGGACTAGCGGGGGGGTACGAGCAGTACTTC. This chain uses TRBV6-6 with TRBJ2-7; 15 bases match TRBD2. The germline V gene encodes CDR1 MNHNY and CDR2 SVGAGI (reference sequence). This CDR3 region has 15 residues. J gave up 4 bases and V 11 bases, and 9 bases lay outside the gene matches.

The V and J genes are TRBV20-1 and TRBJ2-2; no reliable D call. V lost 1 base to trimming and J lost 8 bases, with 5 bases between them. The CDR3 is 11 amino acids. Germline loops: CDR1 DFQATT, CDR2 SNEGSKA (reference sequence). Here the CDR3 reads CSARVSGELFF. CDR3 DNA sequence: TGCAGTGCTAGAGTTAGTGGGGAGCTGTTTTTT.

The V call is TRBV10-2, the J call TRBJ2-5; tentative D call: TRBD2 (7 bases). Deletions cut 4 bases from V and 1 base from J, with 13 bases between. The germline V gene encodes CDR1 WSHSY and CDR2 SAAADI. The CDR3 runs 15 residues. CDR3 sequence: CASSAVRGGQETQYF. The CDR3 DNA is TGCGCCAGCAGTGCTGTGAGGGGGGGCCAAGAGACCCAGTACTTC.

The V call is TRBV2, the J call TRBJ2-7; tentatively, D is TRBD1 (5 bases). V lost 3 bases to trimming and J lost 2 bases, with 8 bases between them. CDR3 length: 13 amino acids. Germline V gene sequence: CDR1 SNHLY, CDR2 FYNNEI. The DNA of the CDR3 is TGTGCCAGCAGTGACAGGGTTACCTACGAGCAGTACTTC. It yields the protein CASSDRVTYEQYF. The variable domain in full, with the rest retrieved from reference TRBV2 and TRBJ2-7, is EPEVTQTPSHQVTQMGQEVILRCVPISNHLYFYWYRQILGQKVEFLVSFYNNEISEKSEIFDDQFSVERPDGSNFTLKIRSTKLEDSAMYFCASSDRVTYEQYFGPGTRLTVT.

The J gene is TRBJ1-5, the V gene TRBV7-9, with D possibly matching TRBD1 (5 bases). This CDR3 is 12 amino acids long. Trimming left V 10 bases short and J 6 bases short, with 13 bases between. Germline V gene sequence: CDR1 SEHNR, CDR2 FQNEAQ (reference sequence). DNA for the CDR3: TGTGCCACCGAAGGGGAACTTCAGCCCCAGCATTTT. Its translation: CATEGELQPQHF.

This rearrangement joins TRBV5-5 to TRBJ2-3; 7 nucleotides agree with TRBD2. This CDR3 contains 15 residues. The V and J ends lost 0 bases and 5 bases, in that order; junction bases with no gene match: 6. Germline CDR1 reads SGHKS; CDR2 reads YYEKEE (reference sequence). Written as DNA, the CDR3 is TGTGCCAGCAGCTTGGAGGCGGGCGGGGGAGATACGCAGTATTTT. Translation gives CASSLEAGGGDTQYF. Full variable domain (rest looked up from reference TRBV5-5 and TRBJ2-3): DAGVTQSPTHLIKTRGQQVTLRCSPISGHKSVSWYQQVLGQGPQFIFQYYEKEERGRGNFPDRFSARQFPNYSSELNVNALLLGDSALYLCASSLEAGGGDTQYFGPGTRLTVL.

CDR3: CASSLRYEQYF. CDR3 bases: TGTGCCAGCAGCCTACGCTACGAGCAGTACTTC. This sequence joins TRBV5-6 and TRBJ2-7, with D unresolved. CDR1 is SGHDT, CDR2 YYEEEE, per germline. The CDR3 length is 11 residues. V shed 4 bases and J shed 3 bases, with 5 bases lying between them.

The chain uses TRBV6-4 and TRBJ1-1; 7 bases fit TRBD1. The ends lost 6 bases at V and 3 bases at J; junction bases unmatched: 4. CDR1 MRHNA and CDR2 SNTAGT come from the germline V gene. The CDR3 extends over 13 amino acids. CDR3 sequence (DNA): TGTGCCAGCAGACCGGGACAGCACACTGAAGCTTTCTTT. Translating gives CASRPGQHTEAFF.

This chain joins TRBV5-8 and TRBJ1-1, with 7 bases matching TRBD1. V dropped 4 bases and J dropped 4; count of bases not matched to a gene: 10. The CDR3 spans 15 residues. Germline lookup yields CDR1 SGHTS and CDR2 YDEGEE. CDR3 bases: TGTGCCAGCAGCGGAGACAGGGTTGGAGGCACTGAAGCTTTCTTT. Its protein product is CASSGDRVGGTEAFF.

This clone was found once. The chain joins TRBV7-8 to TRBJ2-4, with 14 bases aligning to TRBD2. CDR1 is SGHVS, CDR2 FQNEAQ, per germline. CDR3 length equals 18 residues. V lost 5 bases to trimming and J lost 11 bases; unmatched junction nucleotides: 17. Here the CDR3 reads CASSVQPPGLAGEGVQYF. For the CDR3, the DNA is TGTGCCAGCAGCGTACAACCTCCGGGACTAGCGGGGGAAGGGGTTCAGTACTTC.

The chain carries TRBV10-3 and TRBJ2-7, with a weak D call TRBD2 (5 bases). V was trimmed by 0 bases and J by 2 bases, leaving 8 bases between them. CDR3 length: 14 residues. CDR1 is ENHRY and CDR2 is SYGVKD in the germline V gene. The CDR3 nucleotides are TGTGCCATCAGTGAGTCCACCGGGACCTACGAGCAGTACTTC. As protein: CAISESTGTYEQYF.

This rearrangement joins TRBV4-1 to TRBJ1-2, with TRBD1 matching over 8 bases. Trimming at V came to 5 bases and at J to 7 bases, leaving 12 bases not matched to a gene. Germline CDR1 is MGHRA and CDR2 is YSYEKL. The CDR3 runs to 15 residues. CDR3 protein: CASSYGQGLLGGYTF. CDR3 nucleotide sequence: TGCGCCAGCAGCTACGGACAGGGCCTTTTGGGTGGCTACACCTTC.

V is TRBV7-2 and J is TRBJ1-1; D not certain. The length of the CDR3 is 14 residues. The germline V and J ends were trimmed by 1 base and 6 bases, with 12 bases remaining between them. The germline gives CDR1 SGHTA, CDR2 FQGNSA. The DNA for the CDR3 is TGTGCCAGCAGCTTAGTGTCCCAGGTTGCTGAAGCTTTCTTT. Translated: CASSLVSQVAEAFF.

This sequence joins TRBV6-5 and TRBJ2-6, with D perhaps TRBD1 (6 bases). The V gene lost 5 bases and the J gene lost 7 bases, with 9 bases spanning the gap. Germline loops: CDR1 MNHEY, CDR2 SVGAGI. This CDR3 contains 13 residues. The DNA of the CDR3 is TGTGCCAGCAGTCCCGGGACAGCCAACGTCCTGACTTTC. As protein: CASSPGTANVLTF.

The chain employs TRBV12-3 or TRBV12-4 and TRBJ2-3; maybe TRBD2 (5 bases). The CDR3 covers 13 residues. V shed 5 bases and J shed 6 bases, with 12 bases lying between them. In nucleotides, the CDR3 is TGTGCCAGCAGTCCCCCCGGGGTGGATACGCAGTATTTT. Protein sequence: CASSPPGVDTQYF.

The count of this clone is one. The chain recombines TRBV2 with TRBJ1-5; tentative D call: TRBD1 (5 bases). CDR3 size: 15 residues. Germline-derived CDR1 and CDR2 are SNHLY and FYNNEI. The ends were cut back, 1 base at V and 7 bases at J, with 14 bases in the middle. Here the CDR3 reads CASSEGFGTWQPQHF. For the CDR3, the DNA is TGTGCCAGCAGTGAAGGTTTTGGGACTTGGCAGCCCCAGCATTTT.

The CDR3: CASSLAIQGAGAPLHF. The DNA of the CDR3 is TGCGCCAGCAGCTTGGCCATACAGGGGGCTGGGGCACCCCTCCACTTT. This chain connects TRBV5-1 to TRBJ1-6; 9 nucleotides line up with TRBD1. Germline V gene sequence: CDR1 SGHRS, CDR2 YFSETQ. The junction had 9 bases not matched to a gene; V was cut back by 0 bases and J by 11 bases. This CDR3 contains 16 residues.

The gene calls are TRBV12-3 or TRBV12-4 and TRBJ1-5, with a weak D call TRBD1 (5 bases). Deletions cut 11 bases from V and 5 bases from J, with 13 bases between. CDR3 length equals 12 residues. CDR3 residues: CAERGGDQPQHF. The CDR3, as DNA: TGTGCCGAGCGCGGAGGGGATCAGCCCCAGCATTTT.

The chain is built from TRBV27 and TRBJ2-5; possible D gene TRBD2, 6 bases. CDR1 is MNHEY, CDR2 SMNVEV, per germline (reference sequence). V was cut by 5 bases and J by 7 bases, with 17 bases left in between. The CDR3 extends over 14 amino acids. The DNA for the CDR3 is TGTGCCAGCAGTCCGTCGGGACTGTACGGGACCCAGTACTTC. This encodes CASSPSGLYGTQYF.

The rearrangement links TRBV28 to TRBJ2-1; 8 bases line up with TRBD1. The V gene's germline CDR1 is MDHEN and CDR2 SYDVKM. With V trimmed by 5 bases and J by 7 bases, 7 bases remained unmatched. This CDR3 spans 14 amino acids. CDR3 bases: TGTGCCAGCAGTCCCCAGGACAGGGTTAATGAGCAGTTCTTC. Translating it yields CASSPQDRVNEQFF.

The CDR3 loop is CASSLGGLASTYEQYF. The CDR3, as DNA: TGCGCCAGCAGCTTGGGGGGTCTAGCGTCCACCTACGAGCAGTACTTC. The chain has TRBV5-1 and TRBJ2-7; the D gene is possibly TRBD2 (6 bases). The CDR3 spans 16 residues. The germline V gene has CDR1 SGHRS and CDR2 YFSETQ. Trimming removed 0 bases from V and 2 bases from J, with 15 bases in between.

The J gene is TRBJ2-5, the V gene TRBV9; 16 bases agree with TRBD2. The CDR3 consists of 17 residues. CDR1 SGDLS and CDR2 YYNGEE come from the germline V gene. Trimming cost V 3 bases and J 1 base; bases outside gene matches: 3. CDR3 residues: CASSAGTSGGAQETQYF. DNA of the CDR3: TGTGCCAGCAGCGCCGGGACTAGCGGGGGGGCCCAAGAGACCCAGTACTTC.

The chain couples TRBV7-2 to TRBJ2-1; TRBD1 matches at 10 bases. The length of the CDR3 is 15 residues. V was clipped by 10 bases and J by 4 bases; unmatched bases: 10. The germline CDR1 and CDR2 sequences are SGHTA and FQGNSA. CDR3 DNA sequence: TGTGCCACCCGACCGACAGGGGGCGGTTACAATGAGCAGTTCTTC. Its translation is CATRPTGGGYNEQFF.

This clone was seen a few times. J is TRBJ1-2 and V is TRBV6-6; D ambiguous. The germline CDR1 and CDR2 sequences are MNHNY and SVGAGI (reference sequence). The CDR3 covers 14 residues. V lost 5 bases, J lost 8 bases, and 18 bases lay in between. CDR3 region: CASSRDGGLGGYTF. The CDR3, as DNA: TGTGCCAGCAGTCGGGATGGAGGGCTAGGGGGCTACACCTTC.

V is TRBV7-7 and J is TRBJ2-1; D is perhaps TRBD2 (6 bases). The germline CDR1 and CDR2 sequences are SSHAT and FNYEAQ (reference sequence). The CDR3 spans 15 residues. V gave up 3 bases and J gave up 3 bases, with 12 bases separating them. The CDR3 sequence is CASSFSRGSYNEQFF. The CDR3 DNA follows: TGTGCCAGCAGCTTTTCTCGGGGGAGCTACAATGAGCAGTTCTTC.